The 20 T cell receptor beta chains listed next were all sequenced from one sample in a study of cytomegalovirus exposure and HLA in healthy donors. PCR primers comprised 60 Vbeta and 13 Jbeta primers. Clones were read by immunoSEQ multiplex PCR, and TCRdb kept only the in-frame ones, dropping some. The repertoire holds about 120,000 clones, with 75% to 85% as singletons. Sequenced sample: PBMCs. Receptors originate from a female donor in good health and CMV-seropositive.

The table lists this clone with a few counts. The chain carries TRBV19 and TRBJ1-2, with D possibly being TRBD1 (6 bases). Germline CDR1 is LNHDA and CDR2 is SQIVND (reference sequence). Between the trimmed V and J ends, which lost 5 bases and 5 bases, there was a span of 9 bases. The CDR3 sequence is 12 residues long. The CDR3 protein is CASSSQGYGYTF. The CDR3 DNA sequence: TGTGCCAGTAGTTCACAGGGTTATGGCTACACCTTC.

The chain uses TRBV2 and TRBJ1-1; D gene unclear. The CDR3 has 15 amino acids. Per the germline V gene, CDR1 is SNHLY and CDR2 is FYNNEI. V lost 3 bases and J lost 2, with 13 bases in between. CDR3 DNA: TGTGCCAGCAGTGAGAGGTGGATTAGTAACACTGAAGCTTTCTTT. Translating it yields CASSERWISNTEAFF. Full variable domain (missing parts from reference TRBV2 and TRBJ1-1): EPEVTQTPSHQVTQMGQEVILRCVPISNHLYFYWYRQILGQKVEFLVSFYNNEISEKSEIFDDQFSVERPDGSNFTLKIRSTKLEDSAMYFCASSERWISNTEAFFGQGTRLTVV.

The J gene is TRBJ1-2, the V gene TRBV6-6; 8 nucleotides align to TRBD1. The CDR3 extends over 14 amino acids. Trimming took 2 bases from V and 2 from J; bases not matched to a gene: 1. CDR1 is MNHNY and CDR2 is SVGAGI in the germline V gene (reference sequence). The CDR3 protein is CASSYGTGNYGYTF. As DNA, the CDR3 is TGTGCCAGCAGTTACGGGACAGGCAACTATGGCTACACCTTC.

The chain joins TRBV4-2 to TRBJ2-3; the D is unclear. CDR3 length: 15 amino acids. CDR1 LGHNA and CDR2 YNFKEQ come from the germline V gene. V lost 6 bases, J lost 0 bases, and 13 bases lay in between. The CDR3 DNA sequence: TGTGCCAGCAGTCGTTCGTTGTTTAGCACAGATACGCAGTATTTT. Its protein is CASSRSLFSTDTQYF.

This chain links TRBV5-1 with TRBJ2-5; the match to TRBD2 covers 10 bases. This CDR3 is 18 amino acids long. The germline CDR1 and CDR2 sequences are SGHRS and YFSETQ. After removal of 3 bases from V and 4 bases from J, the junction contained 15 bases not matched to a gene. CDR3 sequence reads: CASSWPPLAGDTLETQYF. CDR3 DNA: TGCGCCAGCAGCTGGCCTCCCCTAGCGGGGGACACCTTAGAGACCCAGTACTTC.

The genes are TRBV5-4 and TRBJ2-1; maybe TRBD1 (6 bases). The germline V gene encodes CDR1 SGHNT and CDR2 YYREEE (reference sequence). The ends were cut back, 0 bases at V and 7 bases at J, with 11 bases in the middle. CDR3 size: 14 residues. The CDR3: CASSLVQGPNEQFF. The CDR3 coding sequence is TGTGCCAGCAGCTTGGTGCAGGGGCCTAATGAGCAGTTCTTC.

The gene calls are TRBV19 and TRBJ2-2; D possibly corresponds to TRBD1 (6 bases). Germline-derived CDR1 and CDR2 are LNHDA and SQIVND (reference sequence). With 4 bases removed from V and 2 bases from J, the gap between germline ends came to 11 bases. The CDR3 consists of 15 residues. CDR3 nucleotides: TGTGCCAGTAGTACCGACAGGTCCAACACCGGGGAGCTGTTTTTT. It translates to CASSTDRSNTGELFF.

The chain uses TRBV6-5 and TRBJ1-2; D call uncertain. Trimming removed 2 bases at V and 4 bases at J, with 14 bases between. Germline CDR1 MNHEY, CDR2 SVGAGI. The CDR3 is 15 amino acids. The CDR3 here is CASSYDRQAGYGYTF. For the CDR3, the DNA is TGTGCCAGCAGTTACGACCGTCAGGCAGGCTATGGCTACACCTTC.

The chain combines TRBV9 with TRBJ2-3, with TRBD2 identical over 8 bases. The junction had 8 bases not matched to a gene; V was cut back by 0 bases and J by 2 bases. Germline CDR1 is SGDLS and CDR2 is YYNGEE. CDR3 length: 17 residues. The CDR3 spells CASSVGMAGGVTDTQYF. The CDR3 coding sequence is TGTGCCAGCAGCGTAGGTATGGCGGGGGGTGTCACAGATACGCAGTATTTT. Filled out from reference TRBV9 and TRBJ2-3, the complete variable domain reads DSGVTQTPKHLITATGQRVTLRCSPRSGDLSVYWYQQSLDQGLQFLIQYYNGEERAKGNILERFSAQQFPDLHSELNLSSLELGDSALYFCASSVGMAGGVTDTQYFGPGTRLTVL.

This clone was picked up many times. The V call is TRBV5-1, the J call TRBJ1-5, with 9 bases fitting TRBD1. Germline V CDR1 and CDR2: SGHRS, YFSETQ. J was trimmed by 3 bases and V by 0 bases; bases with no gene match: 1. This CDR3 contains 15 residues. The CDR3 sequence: CASSLGTGANQPQHF. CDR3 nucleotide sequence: TGCGCCAGCAGCTTGGGGACAGGGGCCAATCAGCCCCAGCATTTT.

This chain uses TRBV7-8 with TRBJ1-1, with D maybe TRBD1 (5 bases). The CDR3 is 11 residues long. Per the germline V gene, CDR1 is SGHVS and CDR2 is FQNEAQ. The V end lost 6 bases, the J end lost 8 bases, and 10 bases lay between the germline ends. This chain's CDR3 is CASRYRQEAFF. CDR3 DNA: TGTGCCAGCAGATACCGACAGGAAGCTTTCTTT.

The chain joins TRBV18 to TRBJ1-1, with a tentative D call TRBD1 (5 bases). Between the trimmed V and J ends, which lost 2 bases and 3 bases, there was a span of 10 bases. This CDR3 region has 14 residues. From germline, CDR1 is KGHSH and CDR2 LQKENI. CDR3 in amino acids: CASSPRSGDTEAFF. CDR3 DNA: TGTGCCAGCTCACCAAGGTCGGGGGACACTGAAGCTTTCTTT.

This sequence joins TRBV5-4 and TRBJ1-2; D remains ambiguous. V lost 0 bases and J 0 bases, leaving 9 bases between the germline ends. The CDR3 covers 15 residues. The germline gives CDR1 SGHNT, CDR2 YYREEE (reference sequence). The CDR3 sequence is CASSLDDLANYGYTF. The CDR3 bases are TGTGCCAGCAGCTTGGATGACTTAGCTAACTATGGCTACACCTTC. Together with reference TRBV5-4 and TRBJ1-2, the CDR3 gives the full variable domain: ETGVTQSPTHLIKTRGQQVTLRCSSQSGHNTVSWYQQALGQGPQFIFQYYREEENGRGNFPPRFSGLQFPNYSSELNVNALELDDSALYLCASSLDDLANYGYTFGSGTRLTVV.

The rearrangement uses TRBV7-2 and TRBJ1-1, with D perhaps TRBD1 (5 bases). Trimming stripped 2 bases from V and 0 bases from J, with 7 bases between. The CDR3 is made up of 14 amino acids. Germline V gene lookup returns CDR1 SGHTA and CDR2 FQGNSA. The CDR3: CASSLYRMNTEAFF. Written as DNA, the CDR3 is TGTGCCAGCAGCTTATACAGGATGAACACTGAAGCTTTCTTT. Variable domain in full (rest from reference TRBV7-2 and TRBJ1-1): GAGVSQSPSNKVTEKGKDVELRCDPISGHTALYWYRQSLGQGLEFLIYFQGNSAPDKSGLPSDRFSAERTGGSVSTLTIQRTQQEDSAVYLCASSLYRMNTEAFFGQGTRLTVV.

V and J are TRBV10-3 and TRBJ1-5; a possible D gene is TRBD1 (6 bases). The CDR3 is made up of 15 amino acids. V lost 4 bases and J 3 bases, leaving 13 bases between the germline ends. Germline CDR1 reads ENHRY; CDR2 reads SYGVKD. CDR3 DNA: TGTGCCATCAGTGTAGGCAGGGGCGACAATCAGCCCCAGCATTTT. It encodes CAISVGRGDNQPQHF.

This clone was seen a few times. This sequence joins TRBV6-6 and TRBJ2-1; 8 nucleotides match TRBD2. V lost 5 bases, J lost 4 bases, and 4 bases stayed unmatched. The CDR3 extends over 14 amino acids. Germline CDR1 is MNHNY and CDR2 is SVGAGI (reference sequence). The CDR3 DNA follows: TGTGCCAGCAGTCCAGCGGGGGCATACAATGAGCAGTTCTTC. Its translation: CASSPAGAYNEQFF.

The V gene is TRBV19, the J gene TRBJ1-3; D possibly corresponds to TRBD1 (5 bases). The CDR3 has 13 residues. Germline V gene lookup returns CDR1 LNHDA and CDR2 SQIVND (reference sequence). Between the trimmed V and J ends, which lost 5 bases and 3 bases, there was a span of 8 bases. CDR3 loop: CASSGQGGNTIYF. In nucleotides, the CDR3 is TGTGCCAGTAGTGGCCAGGGTGGAAACACCATATATTTT.

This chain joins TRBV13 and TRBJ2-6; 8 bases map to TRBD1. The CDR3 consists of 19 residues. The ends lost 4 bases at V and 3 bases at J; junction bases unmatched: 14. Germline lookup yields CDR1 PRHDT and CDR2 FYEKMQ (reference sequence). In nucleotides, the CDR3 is TGTGCCAGCAGCTCACAGGGCAGGGGGCCAAACTTTGGGGCCAACGTCCTGACTTTC. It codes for CASSSQGRGPNFGANVLTF.

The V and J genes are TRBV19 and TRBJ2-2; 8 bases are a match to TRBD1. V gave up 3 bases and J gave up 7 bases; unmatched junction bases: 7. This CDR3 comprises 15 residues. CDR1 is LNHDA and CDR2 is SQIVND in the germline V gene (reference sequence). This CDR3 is CASSIRTGHVGELFF. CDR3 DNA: TGTGCCAGTAGTATCAGGACAGGGCACGTCGGGGAGCTGTTTTTT.

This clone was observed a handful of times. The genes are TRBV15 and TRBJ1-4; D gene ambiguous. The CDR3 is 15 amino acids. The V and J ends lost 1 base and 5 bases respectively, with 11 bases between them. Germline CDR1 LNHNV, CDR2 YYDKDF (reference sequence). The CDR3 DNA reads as TGTGCCACCAGCAGAGCCGTGACTGAGAATGAAAAACTGTTTTTT. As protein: CATSRAVTENEKLFF.